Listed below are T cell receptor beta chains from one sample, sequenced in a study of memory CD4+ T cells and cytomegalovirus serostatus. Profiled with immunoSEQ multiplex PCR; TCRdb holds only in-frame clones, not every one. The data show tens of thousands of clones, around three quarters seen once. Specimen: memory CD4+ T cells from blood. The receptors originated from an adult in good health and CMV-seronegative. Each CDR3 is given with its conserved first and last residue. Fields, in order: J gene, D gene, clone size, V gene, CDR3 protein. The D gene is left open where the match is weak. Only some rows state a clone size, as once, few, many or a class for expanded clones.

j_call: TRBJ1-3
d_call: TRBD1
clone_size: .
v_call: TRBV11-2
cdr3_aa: CASSLAGQGVGNTIYF

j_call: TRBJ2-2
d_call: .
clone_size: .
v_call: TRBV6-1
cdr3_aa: CASRSLWNTGELFF

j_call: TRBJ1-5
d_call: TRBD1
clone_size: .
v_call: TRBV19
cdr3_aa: CASRQGSNQPQHF

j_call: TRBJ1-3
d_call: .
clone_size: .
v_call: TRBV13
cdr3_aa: CASQTGNTIYF

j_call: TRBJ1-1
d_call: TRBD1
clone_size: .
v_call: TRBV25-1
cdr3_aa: CASGREGQSNTEAFF

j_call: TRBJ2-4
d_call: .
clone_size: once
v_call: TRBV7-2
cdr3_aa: CASSSGLTNLAKNIQYF

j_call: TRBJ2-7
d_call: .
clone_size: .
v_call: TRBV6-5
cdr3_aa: CASSSPKGSATYEQYF

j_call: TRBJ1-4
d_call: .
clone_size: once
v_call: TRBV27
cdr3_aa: CASRSQLGATNEKLFF

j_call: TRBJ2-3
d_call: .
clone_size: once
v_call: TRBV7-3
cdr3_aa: CASSYSSSVDTQYF

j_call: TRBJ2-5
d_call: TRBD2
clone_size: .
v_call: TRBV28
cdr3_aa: CASSILAGGTGTQYF

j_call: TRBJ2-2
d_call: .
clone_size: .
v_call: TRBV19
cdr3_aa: CASSIPWDPNTGELFF

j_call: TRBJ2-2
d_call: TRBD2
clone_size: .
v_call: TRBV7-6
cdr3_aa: CASSLMSGRAVTGELFF

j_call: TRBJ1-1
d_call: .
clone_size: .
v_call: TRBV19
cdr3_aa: CASSIRQQNPEAFF

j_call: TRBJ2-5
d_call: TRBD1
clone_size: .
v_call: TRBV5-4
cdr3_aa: CASSLGDRGRETQYF

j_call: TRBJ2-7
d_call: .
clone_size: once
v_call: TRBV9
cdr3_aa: CASSVGPLYEQYF

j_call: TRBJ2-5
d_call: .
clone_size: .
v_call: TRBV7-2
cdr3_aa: CASSPPGRGPHEETQYF

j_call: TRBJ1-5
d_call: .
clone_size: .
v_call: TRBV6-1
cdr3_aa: CASSEAPTSQPQHF

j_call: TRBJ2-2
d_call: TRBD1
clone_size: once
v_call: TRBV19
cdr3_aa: CASSIRTGGHTGELFF

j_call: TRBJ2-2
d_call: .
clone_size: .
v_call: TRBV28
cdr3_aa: CASSLLSSRTGELFF

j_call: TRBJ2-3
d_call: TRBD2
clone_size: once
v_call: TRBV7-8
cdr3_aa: CASSLIGTSGPDTQYF

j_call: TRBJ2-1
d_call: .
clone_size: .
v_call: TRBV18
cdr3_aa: CASSRLSGRGSYNEQFF

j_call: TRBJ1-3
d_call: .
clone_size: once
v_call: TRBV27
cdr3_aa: CASSSGGLAGNTIYF

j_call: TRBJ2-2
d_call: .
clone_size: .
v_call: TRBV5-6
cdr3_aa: CASSRRGGTGELFF

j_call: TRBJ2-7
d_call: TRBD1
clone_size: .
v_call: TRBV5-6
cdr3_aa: CASSSVPGQPRRDSYEQYF

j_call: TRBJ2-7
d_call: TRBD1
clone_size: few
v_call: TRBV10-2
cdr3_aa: CASSNPGGGLSYEQYF

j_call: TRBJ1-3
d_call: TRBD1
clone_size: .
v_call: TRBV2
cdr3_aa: CASTSQGAPSSGNTIYF

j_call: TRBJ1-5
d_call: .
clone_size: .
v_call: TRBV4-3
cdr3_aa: CASSQDRQNSNQPQHF

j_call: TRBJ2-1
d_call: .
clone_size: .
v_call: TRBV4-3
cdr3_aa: CASGGGIYNEQFF

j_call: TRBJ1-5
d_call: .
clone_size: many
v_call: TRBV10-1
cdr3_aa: CASSAGNQPQHF

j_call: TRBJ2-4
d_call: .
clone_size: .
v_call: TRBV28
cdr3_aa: CASSYVNSKNIQYF

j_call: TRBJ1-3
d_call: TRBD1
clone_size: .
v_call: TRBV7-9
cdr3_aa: CASGQGGNTIYF

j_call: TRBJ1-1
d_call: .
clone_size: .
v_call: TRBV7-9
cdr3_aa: CASSLDSFEAFF

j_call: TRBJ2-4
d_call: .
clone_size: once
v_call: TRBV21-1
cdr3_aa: CASNMGGLQGPPRTLAKNIQYF

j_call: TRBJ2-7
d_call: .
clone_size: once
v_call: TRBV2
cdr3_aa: CASSETEAYEQYF

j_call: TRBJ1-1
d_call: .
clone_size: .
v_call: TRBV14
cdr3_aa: CASSQEVVRNTEAFF

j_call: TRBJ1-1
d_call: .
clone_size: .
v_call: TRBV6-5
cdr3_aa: CASSAGRGNTEAFF

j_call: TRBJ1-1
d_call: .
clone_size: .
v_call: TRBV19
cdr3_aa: CASKGTPTNTEAFF

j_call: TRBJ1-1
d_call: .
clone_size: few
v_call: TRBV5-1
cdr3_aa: CASRKGGFGTEAFF

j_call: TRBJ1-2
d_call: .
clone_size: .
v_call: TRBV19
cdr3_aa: CASTLRTDNYGYTF

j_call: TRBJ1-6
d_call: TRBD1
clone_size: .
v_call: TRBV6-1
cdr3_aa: CASSVLGQINRNSPLHF

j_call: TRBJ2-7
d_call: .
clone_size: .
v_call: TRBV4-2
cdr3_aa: CASSREGVSYEQYF